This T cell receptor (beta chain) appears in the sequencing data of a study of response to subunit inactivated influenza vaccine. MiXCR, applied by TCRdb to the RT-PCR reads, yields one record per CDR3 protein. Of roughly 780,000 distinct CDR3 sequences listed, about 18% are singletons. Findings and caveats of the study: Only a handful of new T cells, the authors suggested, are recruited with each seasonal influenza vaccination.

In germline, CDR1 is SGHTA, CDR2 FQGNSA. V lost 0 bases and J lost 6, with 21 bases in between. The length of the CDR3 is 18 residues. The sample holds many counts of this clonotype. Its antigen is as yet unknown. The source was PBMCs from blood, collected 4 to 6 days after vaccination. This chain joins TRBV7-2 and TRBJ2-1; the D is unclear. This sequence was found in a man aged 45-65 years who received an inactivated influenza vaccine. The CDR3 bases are TGTGCCAGCAGCTTAGCGCGCACCATGGCCACCGGACGCAATGAGCAGTTCTTC. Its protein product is CASSLARTMATGRNEQFF.